Reported below is one T cell receptor beta chain. Its antigen is not known. These data originate in a study of blood T cells in healthy people across ages. About the study: About one barcoded beta molecule was captured per two T cells (by template switching). Notes on the study in general: Naive and antigen-experienced cells could not be conclusively compared, given unsorted PBMCs. Strongly correlated with naive T cell percentage was TCR beta diversity.

Then a second PCR, running about 6 to 11 cycles, was carried out with a sample-barcoded 5' primer and a J-beta primer mix. TCRdb itself ran the 5' RACE reads through MiXCR, one entry per CDR3 protein. This table holds about 1.6 million distinct CDR3 sequences, about 35% found once. V trimming: 4 bases; J trimming: 6 bases; junction bases outside the gene matches: 10. CDR3 length: 15 amino acids. The germline V gene encodes CDR1 SGHKS and CDR2 YYEKEE (reference sequence). This sequence joins TRBV5-5 and TRBJ2-5, with TRBD1 matching 9 bases. This clonotype was obtained from a woman aged 30 to 39 in good health. Sequencing input: blood. CDR3 sequence reads: CASSPRDREAKTQYF. DNA for the CDR3: TGTGCCAGCAGCCCCCGGGACAGGGAAGCAAAGACCCAGTACTTC.